The next 30 T cell receptor beta chains were all read from a single sample in a study of response to subunit inactivated influenza vaccine. TCRdb used MiXCR to reprocess the RT-PCR reads, holding one entry per CDR3 protein. The repertoire holds some 550,000 distinct CDR3 sequences, with around a quarter as singletons. These data were likewise used in another study, on T cells expressing NK-cell markers. That source adds: A 5'RACE template switching approach incorporating UMIs was used to make TCR beta cDNA.

Specimen: CD4+ T cells sorted from PBMCs, collected approximately 12 days after vaccination. These TCRs come from a man between 50 and 59 years old who received an inactivated influenza vaccine.

This clonotype was seen only a few times. The V call is TRBV25-1, the J call TRBJ1-2; D gene uncertain. With 4 bases removed from V and 2 bases from J, the gap between germline ends came to 8 bases. The CDR3 extends over 13 amino acids. Germline lookup yields CDR1 MGHDK and CDR2 SYGVNS. In DNA form, the CDR3 reads TGTGCCAGCAGTGCGGCCGGCAACTATGGCTACACCTTC. It translates to CASSAAGNYGYTF.

The sample holds a few counts of this clonotype. CDR3 residues: CSAIQGLGNIQYF. The CDR3 DNA follows: TGCAGTGCTATACAGGGGCTGGGAAACATTCAGTACTTC. This chain joins TRBV20-1 and TRBJ2-4; 7 bases map to TRBD1. The CDR3 runs to 13 residues. Per the germline V gene, CDR1 is DFQATT and CDR2 is SNEGSKA (reference sequence). V lost 4 bases and J lost 6; bases outside the gene matches: 6.

There are a few counts of this clonotype. V is TRBV20-1 and J is TRBJ2-3, with a possible D match to TRBD2 (7 bases). Trimming removed 4 bases at V and 5 bases at J, with 13 bases between. CDR3 length: 13 amino acids. Germline V gives CDR1 DFQATT, CDR2 SNEGSKA (reference sequence). As DNA, the CDR3 is TGCAGTGCTAACGGGGGGCGTGTAGATACGCAGTATTTT. Amino acids: CSANGGRVDTQYF.

The rearrangement links TRBV28 to TRBJ2-7; D gene unclear. Trimming stripped 2 bases from V and 2 bases from J, with 10 bases between. The CDR3 consists of 14 residues. CDR1 is MDHEN and CDR2 is SYDVKM in the germline V gene. CDR3 sequence reads: CASSLGPVTYEQYF. The DNA for the CDR3 is TGTGCCAGCAGTTTAGGTCCCGTGACCTACGAGCAGTACTTC.

The rearrangement uses TRBV20-1 and TRBJ1-5; D is perhaps TRBD1 (5 bases). V was shortened by 5 bases and J by 3 bases, with 11 bases between the two germline ends. Germline V gives CDR1 DFQATT, CDR2 SNEGSKA (reference sequence). The CDR3 covers 13 residues. CDR3 region: CSAFRDLNQPQHF. For the CDR3, the DNA is TGCAGTGCTTTCCGGGACCTCAATCAGCCCCAGCATTTT.

This clonotype was detected a few times. J is TRBJ2-5 and V is TRBV11-2; D is uncertain. CDR1 is SGHAT and CDR2 is FQNNGV in the germline V gene. CDR3 length: 13 amino acids. Trimming left V 8 bases short and J 5 bases short, with 15 bases between. This CDR3 reads CASSLRVQETQYF. As DNA, the CDR3 is TGTGCCAGCTCCCTCCGGGTCCAGGAGACCCAGTACTTC.

This clonotype has just a few counts. The chain links TRBV28 to TRBJ1-3, with D maybe TRBD1 (6 bases). V shed 6 bases and J shed 0 bases, with 15 bases lying between them. CDR3 length: 16 amino acids. In germline, CDR1 is MDHEN, CDR2 SYDVKM. The DNA of the CDR3 is TGTGCCAGCAGACGGACAGCAGACACCTCTGGAAACACCATATATTTT. It codes for CASRRTADTSGNTIYF.

This clonotype was counted a single time. The chain has TRBV2 and TRBJ1-2; 8 positions agree with TRBD1. In germline, CDR1 is SNHLY, CDR2 FYNNEI. V was clipped by 7 bases and J by 3 bases; unmatched bases: 10. This CDR3 is built from 15 residues. Written as DNA, the CDR3 is TGTGCCAGCAAAGGGTACAGGGGGAACTACTATGGCTACACCTTC. The encoded protein is CASKGYRGNYYGYTF.

This sequence joins TRBV20-1 and TRBJ2-7, with 9 bases identical to TRBD2. V lost 4 bases and J lost 5; bases outside the gene matches: 6. The CDR3 runs to 13 residues. CDR1 and CDR2 from the germline V gene are DFQATT and SNEGSKA (reference sequence). The CDR3 region is CSANSGSPNEQYF. Written as DNA, the CDR3 is TGCAGTGCTAATAGCGGGAGCCCAAACGAGCAGTACTTC.

There are a few counts of this clonotype. The CDR3 region is CASSIYGTGFQPQHF. The CDR3 nucleotides read TGTGCCAGCAGTATTTACGGGACAGGGTTTCAGCCCCAGCATTTT. V and J are TRBV6-2 or TRBV6-3 and TRBJ1-5; 9 bases fit TRBD1. Per the germline V gene, CDR1 is MNHEY and CDR2 is SVGEGT. J was trimmed by 6 bases and V by 5 bases; bases with no gene match: 8. The CDR3 runs to 15 residues.

This rearrangement joins TRBV9 to TRBJ1-2; TRBD1 might be the D (5 bases). Trimming removed 0 bases at V and 8 bases at J, with 14 bases between. The CDR3 consists of 14 residues. Germline CDR1 is SGDLS and CDR2 is YYNGEE. Here the CDR3 DNA reads TGTGCCAGCAGCGTAGTTCCAGGGTCGGGAGGCTACACCTTC. Amino acids: CASSVVPGSGGYTF.

This chain connects TRBV12-3 or TRBV12-4 to TRBJ1-5; unclear D gene. CDR3 size: 14 residues. Trimming shortened V by 7 bases and J by 2 bases, and 12 bases separated the two germline ends. CDR3 sequence (DNA): TGTGCCAGCACTTCGGCACTACGCAATCAGCCCCAGCATTTT. It specifies CASTSALRNQPQHF.

The V call is TRBV20-1, the J call TRBJ2-5; 8 positions match TRBD1. This CDR3 has 14 residues. Germline-derived CDR1 and CDR2 are DFQATT and SNEGSKA (reference sequence). V lost 6 bases, J lost 1 base, and 7 bases stayed unmatched. The CDR3 loop reads CSARRTGIQETQYF. The CDR3, as DNA: TGCAGTGCCAGAAGGACAGGGATCCAAGAGACCCAGTACTTC.

This clonotype was seen a few times. The chain uses TRBV7-2 and TRBJ1-2, with TRBD1 matching over 11 bases. The CDR3 spans 16 residues. V shed 5 bases and J 4 bases; nucleotides not matched to a gene: 9. CDR1 and CDR2 (germline): SGHTA, FQGNSA. Here the CDR3 DNA reads TGTGCCAGCAGCCCATCGGGACAGGGGGTTATCTATGGCTACACCTTC. It specifies CASSPSGQGVIYGYTF.

The J gene is TRBJ2-1, the V gene TRBV5-1; D gene uncertain. Looked up from germline, CDR1 is SGHRS and CDR2 is YFSETQ. CDR3 length: 16 amino acids. Trimming shortened V by 0 bases and J by 2 bases, and 12 bases separated the two germline ends. CDR3 DNA sequence: TGCGCCAGCAGCTTGGGCAGCACGCAAGCCTACAATGAGCAGTTCTTC. Translation gives CASSLGSTQAYNEQFF.

This clonotype appeared a few times. V gene TRBV7-3 combines with J gene TRBJ2-5, with D perhaps TRBD2 (6 bases). Deletions cut 5 bases from V and 4 bases from J, with 17 bases between. The length of the CDR3 is 15 residues. Germline CDR1 reads SGHTA; CDR2 reads FQGTGA. CDR3 amino acids: CASSPGGGIGETQYF. Here the CDR3 DNA reads TGTGCCAGCAGCCCCGGAGGAGGGATAGGAGAGACCCAGTACTTC.

The chain links TRBV6-5 to TRBJ2-1; D call uncertain. The germline V gene encodes CDR1 MNHEY and CDR2 SVGAGI. The CDR3 has 12 residues. The V end lost 6 bases, the J end lost 9 bases, and 12 bases lay between the germline ends. This chain's CDR3 is CASSAVRSEQFF. CDR3 DNA: TGTGCCAGCAGCGCCGTCAGGAGTGAGCAGTTCTTC.

This clonotype showed up just once. The chain links TRBV4-3 to TRBJ2-5; 7 nucleotides align to TRBD1. The CDR3 runs to 18 residues. V was clipped by 0 bases and J by 2 bases; unmatched bases: 12. The germline gives CDR1 LGHNA, CDR2 YSLEER. The CDR3 DNA reads TGCGCCAGCAGCCAAGACTACAGGGGCCCCCAAATTCAAGAGACCCAGTACTTC. This gives the protein CASSQDYRGPQIQETQYF.

V usage is TRBV5-1 and J usage is TRBJ2-1; no clear D gene. V was clipped by 0 bases and J by 6 bases, with 7 bases between them. Germline assignment: CDR1 SGHRS and CDR2 YFSETQ. The CDR3 is 13 residues long. Written as DNA, the CDR3 is TGCGCCAGCAGCTTGGCGCCCCCCAATGAGCAGTTCTTC. Protein sequence: CASSLAPPNEQFF. Variable domain in full (rest from reference TRBV5-1 and TRBJ2-1): KAGVTQTPRYLIKTRGQQVTLSCSPISGHRSVSWYQQTPGQGLQFLFEYFSETQRNKGNFPGRFSGRQFSNSRSEMNVSTLELGDSALYLCASSLAPPNEQFFGPGTRLTVL.

This clonotype was seen repeatedly, ten times or more. The chain combines TRBV20-1 with TRBJ2-5; unclear D gene. V dropped 5 bases and J dropped 5 bases, with 9 bases sitting between them. Germline loops: CDR1 DFQATT, CDR2 SNEGSKA (reference sequence). The CDR3 contains 11 residues. CDR3: CSAGRRETQYF. In DNA, the CDR3 is TGCAGTGCTGGTCGGCGGGAGACCCAGTACTTC.

The rearrangement links TRBV5-1 to TRBJ2-1, with D maybe TRBD2 (6 bases). This CDR3 has 21 residues. Germline CDR1 SGHRS, CDR2 YFSETQ. V lost 4 bases and J 0 bases, leaving 29 bases between the germline ends. Here the CDR3 reads CASSLGPRTGVGGDSYNEQFF. The CDR3 DNA reads TGCGCCAGCAGCCTGGGGCCCAGGACGGGCGTGGGGGGAGACTCCTACAATGAGCAGTTCTTC. Using reference TRBV5-1 and TRBJ2-1 for the parts outside the CDR3, the full variable domain is KAGVTQTPRYLIKTRGQQVTLSCSPISGHRSVSWYQQTPGQGLQFLFEYFSETQRNKGNFPGRFSGRQFSNSRSEMNVSTLELGDSALYLCASSLGPRTGVGGDSYNEQFFGPGTRLTVL.

The V gene is TRBV5-5, the J gene TRBJ2-2; 7 positions agree with TRBD2. J lost 2 bases, V lost 4 bases, and 5 bases had no gene match. The CDR3 is 15 amino acids. The germline V gene has CDR1 SGHKS and CDR2 YYEKEE (reference sequence). Here the CDR3 reads CASSRAGSNTGELFF. CDR3 nucleotides: TGTGCCAGCAGCCGAGCGGGGAGTAACACCGGGGAGCTGTTTTTT.

This clonotype was counted a few times. The chain has TRBV12-3 or TRBV12-4 and TRBJ2-2; D may be TRBD1 or TRBD2 (5 bases each). CDR3 length equals 14 residues. The V end lost 5 bases, the J end lost 5 bases, and 12 bases lay between the germline ends. CDR3 protein: CASSKGRTTGELFF. DNA of the CDR3: TGTGCCAGCAGTAAGGGACGGACTACCGGGGAGCTGTTTTTT.

There are a few counts of this clonotype. The chain combines TRBV6-2 or TRBV6-3 with TRBJ2-1, with 11 bases fitting TRBD1. The V segment lost 1 base and the J segment 7 bases; nucleotides outside the gene matches: 6. Germline V CDR1 and CDR2: MNHEY, SVGEGT. The CDR3 has 16 amino acids. DNA of the CDR3: TGTGCCAGCAGTTACTTGGGGACAGGGGGGGGGAATGAGCAGTTCTTC. Translated, it gives CASSYLGTGGGNEQFF.

The chain combines TRBV7-6 with TRBJ2-7; TRBD1 might be the D (6 bases). The CDR3 contains 18 residues. Germline V lookup: CDR1 SGHVS, CDR2 FNYEAQ. The V end lost 4 bases, the J end lost 5 bases, and 27 bases lay between the germline ends. The CDR3 loop reads CASSSRLTDRQNFHEQYF. CDR3 nucleotides: TGTGCCAGCAGCTCACGTCTTACCGACAGGCAAAACTTCCACGAGCAGTACTTC.

This clonotype was picked up a small number of times. The chain links TRBV11-2 to TRBJ2-7; 12 nucleotides align to TRBD1. After removal of 3 bases from V and 7 bases from J, the junction contained 10 bases not matched to a gene. There are 16 residues in the CDR3. Germline assignment: CDR1 SGHAT and CDR2 FQNNGV. CDR3 residues: CASSFAGTGGYGEQYF. The CDR3 coding sequence is TGTGCCAGCAGCTTCGCTGGGACAGGGGGCTATGGAGAGCAGTACTTC. Supplemented by reference TRBV11-2 and TRBJ2-7, the full variable domain reads EAGVAQSPRYKIIEKRQSVAFWCNPISGHATLYWYQQILGQGPKLLIQFQNNGVVDDSQLPKDRFSAERLKGVDSTLKIQPAKLEDSAVYLCASSFAGTGGYGEQYFGPGTRLTVT.

The table lists this clonotype with many counts. This sequence joins TRBV29-1 and TRBJ2-3; D not resolved. The germline V gene has CDR1 SQVTM and CDR2 ANQGSEA. Trimming left V 6 bases short and J 4 bases short, with 8 bases between. The CDR3 contains 11 residues. In DNA form, the CDR3 reads TGCAGCGTCTCTGGGGCAGATACGCAGTATTTT. It encodes CSVSGADTQYF.

V usage is TRBV7-3 and J usage is TRBJ2-1; 7 bases map to TRBD1. Germline trimming cut 8 bases from V and 0 bases from J; bases unmatched to any gene: 7. The germline V gene has CDR1 SGHTA and CDR2 FQGTGA. The CDR3 has 15 residues. Written as DNA, the CDR3 is TGTGCCAGCTCAGGACAGGCTAGCTCCTACAATGAGCAGTTCTTC. This gives the protein CASSGQASSYNEQFF.

This sequence joins TRBV9 and TRBJ2-7; 12 nucleotides agree with TRBD1. Per the germline V gene, CDR1 is SGDLS and CDR2 is YYNGEE. This CDR3 comprises 14 residues. Germline trimming cut 3 bases from V and 7 bases from J; bases unmatched to any gene: 5. The CDR3 DNA reads as TGTGCCAGCAGCGCCGAGGGACAGGGGGCTGAGCAGTACTTC. It translates to CASSAEGQGAEQYF.

This clonotype occurred a few times. The chain employs TRBV7-8 and TRBJ2-3; the D gene is possibly TRBD2 (6 bases). From germline, CDR1 is SGHVS and CDR2 FQNEAQ. V was pared by 1 base and J by 7 bases, with 15 bases between. The CDR3 length is 15 residues. The CDR3 loop is CASSLDPSVGYTQYF. For the CDR3, the DNA is TGTGCCAGCAGCTTAGATCCTAGCGTGGGATATACGCAGTATTTT.